This record covers a single T cell receptor (beta chain). These data are taken from a study of T cell responses to AZD1222 COVID-19 vaccine. Profiling relied on immunoSEQ multiplex PCR, and the TCRdb table lists in-frame clones only, not all of them. The table records more than 90,000 clones, 88% of them present only once. The source is an adult who received the AZD1222 COVID-19 vaccine. This specimen was peripheral blood, taken 28 days after the second AZD1222 dose.

CDR3 sequence (DNA): TGTGCCAGCAGCTTTCCTGAGGGAGAGACCCAGTACTTC. Its protein product is CASSFPEGETQYF. This chain uses TRBV5-4 with TRBJ2-5; TRBD2 might be the D (5 bases). The CDR3 totals 13 residues. The V gene's germline CDR1 is SGHNT and CDR2 YYREEE (reference sequence). V was clipped by 2 bases and J by 4 bases, with 9 bases between them.